This paragraph covers one TCR beta chain sequence. Healthy donors of bone marrow made up the group. This entry is derived from a study of cytomegalovirus exposure and HLA in healthy donors. Across the study: Out of about 360 genotyped donors, roughly 80% belonged to the Caucasian-associated ancestry cluster.

Primers: 60 Vbeta forward and 13 Jbeta reverse. Assay: immunoSEQ multiplex PCR; the TCRdb copy retains only in-frame clones and omits some. In the table there are 150,000 to 200,000 clones, roughly 86% of which are singletons. The CDR3 is 13 amino acids. With V trimmed by 6 bases and J by 5 bases, 8 bases remained unmatched. From germline, CDR1 is SQVTM and CDR2 ANQGSEA. The TCR originated in a woman in her late teens or twenties in good health and CMV-seronegative. The chain employs TRBV29-1 and TRBJ2-7, with 9 bases matching TRBD2. The material sequenced was PBMCs. The CDR3 DNA follows: TGCAGCGTCATAGCGGGAGATGCCCACGAGCAGTACTTC. It is translated as CSVIAGDAHEQYF.